The 7 T cell receptor beta chains below come from one sample, sequenced in a study of regulatory T cells in long-lasting Graves disease. Researchers made TCR beta libraries by using iRepertoire HTBI primers and running Arm-PCR on CDR3 regions. TCRdb processed the multiplex PCR reads anew with MiXCR; each CDR3 protein has one entry. The repertoire includes hundreds of thousands of distinct CDR3 sequences, 15% to 20% of them detected once, and 18% sits in the top ten. Time point defined: newly diagnosed GD, antithyroid drugs for less than 3 months. RNA from PBMCs was the source of the TCR library. A further study also used this sample, focusing on T cells in Graves' hyperthyroidism and ophthalmopathy.

Sequenced here: peripheral blood mononuclear cells (PBMCs), sampled at new diagnosis, from a patient treated with antithyroid drugs. The receptors were sampled from a woman under 40 with Graves disease.

At least ten counts were recorded for this clonotype. The V gene is TRBV27, the J gene TRBJ1-6; D is unclear. V was shortened by 5 bases and J by 9 bases, with 17 bases between the two germline ends. Germline V gives CDR1 MNHEY, CDR2 SMNVEV (reference sequence). The CDR3 has 15 residues. The CDR3 here is CASSPATTVSSPLHF. CDR3 sequence (DNA): TGTGCCAGCAGTCCTGCGACCACTGTGAGTTCACCCCTCCACTTT.

The chain is built from TRBV6-9 and TRBJ2-1; D is undetermined. CDR3 length: 12 amino acids. Germline V gives CDR1 MNHGY, CDR2 SVAAGI. Between the trimmed V and J ends, which lost 4 bases and 9 bases, there was a span of 10 bases. The CDR3 sequence is CASSCSGSEQFF. The CDR3 DNA follows: TGTGCCAGCAGTTGCTCGGGCAGTGAGCAGTTCTTC.

This clonotype was found many times. The chain uses TRBV28 and TRBJ1-4; D remains unclear. V lost 4 bases, J lost 8 bases, and 17 bases lay in between. Germline CDR1 MDHEN, CDR2 SYDVKM. The length of the CDR3 is 15 residues. The CDR3 is CASSSTGPEGEKLFF. The CDR3 region has the DNA TGTGCCAGCAGTTCGACCGGGCCCGAGGGCGAAAAACTGTTTTTT.

CDR3 coding DNA: TGCGCCAGCGGCGGGCGGGAGTCCCACAATGAGCAGTTCTTC. It encodes CASGGRESHNEQFF. The chain joins TRBV5-1 to TRBJ2-1; TRBD2 agrees at 7 bases. Germline CDR1 reads SGHRS; CDR2 reads YFSETQ. V was clipped by 7 bases and J by 5 bases; unmatched bases: 9. This CDR3 is 14 amino acids long. Together with reference TRBV5-1 and TRBJ2-1, the CDR3 gives the full variable domain: KAGVTQTPRYLIKTRGQQVTLSCSPISGHRSVSWYQQTPGQGLQFLFEYFSETQRNKGNFPGRFSGRQFSNSRSEMNVSTLELGDSALYLCASGGRESHNEQFFGPGTRLTVL.

This clonotype was seen at least ten times. This chain uses TRBV7-6 with TRBJ2-2, with D uncertain. V lost 4 bases to trimming and J lost 4 bases, with 13 bases between them. This CDR3 comprises 15 residues. Germline V gene sequence: CDR1 SGHVS, CDR2 FNYEAQ. The CDR3 reads CASSSKILGTGELFF. In nucleotides, the CDR3 is TGTGCCAGCAGCTCCAAAATATTAGGCACCGGGGAGCTGTTTTTT. The full variable domain, completed using reference TRBV7-6 and TRBJ2-2, is GAGVSQSPRYKVTKRGQDVALRCDPISGHVSLYWYRQALGQGPEFLTYFNYEAQQDKSGLPNDRFSAERPEGSISTLTIQRTEQRDSAMYRCASSSKILGTGELFFGEGSRLTVL.

This clonotype was counted many times. This chain uses TRBV12-3 or TRBV12-4 with TRBJ2-1; weak D call: TRBD2 (6 bases). V dropped 5 bases and J dropped 5 bases, with 16 bases sitting between them. The CDR3 runs to 15 residues. Here the CDR3 DNA reads TGTGCCAGCAGTCTCCTAGGGCGGGACGACAATGAGCAGTTCTTC. This codes for CASSLLGRDDNEQFF.

The rearrangement joins TRBV5-1 to TRBJ2-7; D perhaps matches TRBD2 (5 bases). Trimming stripped 0 bases from V and 7 bases from J, with 20 bases between. The CDR3 sequence is 16 residues long. Looked up from germline, CDR1 is SGHRS and CDR2 is YFSETQ. CDR3 nucleotide sequence: TGCGCCAGCAGCTTGGATGGAGGAGTTGTGGCCTCTGAGCAGTACTTC. Amino acids: CASSLDGGVVASEQYF.